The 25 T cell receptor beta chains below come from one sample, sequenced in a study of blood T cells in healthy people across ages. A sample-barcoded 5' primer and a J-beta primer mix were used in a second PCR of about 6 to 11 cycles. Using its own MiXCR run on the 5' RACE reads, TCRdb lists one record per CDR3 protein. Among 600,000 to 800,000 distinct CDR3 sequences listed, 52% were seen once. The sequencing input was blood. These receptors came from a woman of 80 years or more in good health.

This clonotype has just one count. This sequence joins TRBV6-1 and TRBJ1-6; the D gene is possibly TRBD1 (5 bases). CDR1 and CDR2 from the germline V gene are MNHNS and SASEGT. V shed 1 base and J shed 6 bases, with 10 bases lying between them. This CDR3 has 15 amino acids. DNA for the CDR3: TGTGCCAGCAGTGAAGAAGACAGCTTTAATTCACCCCTCCACTTT. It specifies CASSEEDSFNSPLHF.

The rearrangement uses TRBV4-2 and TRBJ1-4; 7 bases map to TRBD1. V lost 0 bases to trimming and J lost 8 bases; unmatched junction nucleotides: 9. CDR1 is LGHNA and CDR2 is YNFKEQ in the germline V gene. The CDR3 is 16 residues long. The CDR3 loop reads CASSQDGQGGLEKLFF. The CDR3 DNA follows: TGTGCCAGCAGCCAAGACGGCCAAGGGGGCCTGGAAAAACTGTTTTTT.

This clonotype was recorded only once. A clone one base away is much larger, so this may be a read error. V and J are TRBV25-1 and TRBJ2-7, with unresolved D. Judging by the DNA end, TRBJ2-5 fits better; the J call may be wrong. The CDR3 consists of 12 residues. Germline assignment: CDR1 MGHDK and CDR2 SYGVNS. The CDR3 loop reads CASARGWETQYF. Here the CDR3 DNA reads TGTGCCAGCGCCAGAGGCTGGGAGACCCAGTACTTC.

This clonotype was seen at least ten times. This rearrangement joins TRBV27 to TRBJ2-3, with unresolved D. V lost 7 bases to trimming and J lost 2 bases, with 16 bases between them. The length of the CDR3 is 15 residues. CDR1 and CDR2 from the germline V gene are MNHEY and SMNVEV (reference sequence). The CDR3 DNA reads TGTGCCAGCACTCAAAGACCGAGAGACACAGATACGCAGTATTTT. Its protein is CASTQRPRDTDTQYF.

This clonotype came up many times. CDR3 coding DNA: TGTGCCAGCAGAGCGGACAGGGGCTATGGCTACACCTTC. Its translation is CASRADRGYGYTF. The V call is TRBV6-6, the J call TRBJ1-2; 9 nucleotides agree with TRBD1. CDR1 and CDR2 (germline): MNHNY, SVGAGI (reference sequence). The CDR3 spans 13 residues. The trim removed 6 bases at V and 4 bases at J, leaving 3 bases unmatched.

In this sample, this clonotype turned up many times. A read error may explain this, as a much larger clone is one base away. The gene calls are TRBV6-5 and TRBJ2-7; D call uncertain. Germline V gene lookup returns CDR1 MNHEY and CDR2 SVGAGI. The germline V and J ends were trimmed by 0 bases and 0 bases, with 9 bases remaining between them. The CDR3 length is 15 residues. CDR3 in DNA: TGTGCCAGCAGTTACTCGGTACGCAGCTCCTACGAGCAGTACTTC. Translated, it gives CASSYSVRSSYEQYF.

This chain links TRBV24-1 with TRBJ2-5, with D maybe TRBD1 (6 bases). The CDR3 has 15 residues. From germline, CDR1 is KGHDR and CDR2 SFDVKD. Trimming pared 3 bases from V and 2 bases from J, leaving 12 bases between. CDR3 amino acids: CATSDGGQGQETQYF. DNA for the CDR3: TGTGCCACCAGTGATGGGGGTCAGGGGCAAGAGACCCAGTACTTC.

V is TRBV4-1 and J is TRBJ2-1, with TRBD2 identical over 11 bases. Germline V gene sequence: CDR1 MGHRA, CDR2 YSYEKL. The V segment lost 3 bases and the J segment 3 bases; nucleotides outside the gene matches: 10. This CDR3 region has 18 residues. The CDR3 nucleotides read TGCGCCAGCAGCCACCAGATACTAGCGGGAGTTCTCTACAATGAGCAGTTCTTC. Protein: CASSHQILAGVLYNEQFF.

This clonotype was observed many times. This CDR3 reads CASTAQLAASDTQYF. Written as DNA, the CDR3 is TGTGCCAGCACTGCACAACTAGCGGCCTCAGATACGCAGTATTTT. This chain links TRBV7-8 with TRBJ2-3, with 8 bases lining up with TRBD2. There are 15 residues in the CDR3. Germline V gene sequence: CDR1 SGHVS, CDR2 FQNEAQ. Germline trimming cut 7 bases from V and 4 bases from J; bases unmatched to any gene: 10.

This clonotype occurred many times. The CDR3 DNA reads as TGTGCCAGCAGCGCCCCTGGGTCTACAGATACGCAGTATTTT. Translation: CASSAPGSTDTQYF. The gene calls are TRBV9 and TRBJ2-3; D remains ambiguous. The CDR3 covers 14 residues. Germline loops: CDR1 SGDLS, CDR2 YYNGEE. V dropped 3 bases and J dropped 3 bases, with 11 bases sitting between them.

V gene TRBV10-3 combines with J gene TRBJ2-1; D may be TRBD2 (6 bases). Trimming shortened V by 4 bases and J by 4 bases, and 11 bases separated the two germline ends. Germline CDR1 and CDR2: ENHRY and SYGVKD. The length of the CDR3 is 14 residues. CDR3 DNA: TGTGCCATCAGTGGGTTTGGAGGGTACAATGAGCAGTTCTTC. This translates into CAISGFGGYNEQFF.

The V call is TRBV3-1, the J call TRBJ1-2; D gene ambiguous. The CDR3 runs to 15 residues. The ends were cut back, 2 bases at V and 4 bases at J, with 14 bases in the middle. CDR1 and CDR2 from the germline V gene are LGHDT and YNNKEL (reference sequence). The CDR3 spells CASSQFLSGGYGYTF. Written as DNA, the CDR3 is TGTGCCAGCAGCCAATTTCTGTCGGGTGGCTATGGCTACACCTTC.

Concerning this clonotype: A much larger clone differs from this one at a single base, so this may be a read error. The CDR3 region has the DNA TGTGCCGGCAGTTGGCCCCGGGACAGGGGGACTAATGAGCAGTTCTTC. As protein: CAGSWPRDRGTNEQFF. The J gene is TRBJ2-1, the V gene TRBV28; TRBD1 aligns across 11 bases. CDR1 MDHEN and CDR2 SYDVKM come from the germline V gene. The CDR3 spans 16 residues.

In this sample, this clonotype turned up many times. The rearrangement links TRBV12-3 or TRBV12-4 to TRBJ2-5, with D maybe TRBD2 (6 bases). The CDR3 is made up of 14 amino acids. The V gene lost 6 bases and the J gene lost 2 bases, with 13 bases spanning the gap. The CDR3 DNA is TGTGCCAGCAGGGGCGACGGGAGTCAAGAGACCCAGTACTTC. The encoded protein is CASRGDGSQETQYF.

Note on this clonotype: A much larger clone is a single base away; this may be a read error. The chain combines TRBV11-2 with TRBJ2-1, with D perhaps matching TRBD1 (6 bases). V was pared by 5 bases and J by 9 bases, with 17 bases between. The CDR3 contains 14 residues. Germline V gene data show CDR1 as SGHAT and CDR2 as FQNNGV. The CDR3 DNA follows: TGTGCCAGCAGCATTCGGACAGTCGAGGGTGAGCAGTTCTTC. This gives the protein CASSIRTVEGEQFF.

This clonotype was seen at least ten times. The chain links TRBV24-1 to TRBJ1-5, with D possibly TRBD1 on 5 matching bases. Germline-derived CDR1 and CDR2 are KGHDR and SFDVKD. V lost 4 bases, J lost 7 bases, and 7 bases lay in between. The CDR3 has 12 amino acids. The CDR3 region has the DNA TGTGCCACCAGTGACAAGGGGCAGCCCCAGCATTTT. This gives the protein CATSDKGQPQHF.

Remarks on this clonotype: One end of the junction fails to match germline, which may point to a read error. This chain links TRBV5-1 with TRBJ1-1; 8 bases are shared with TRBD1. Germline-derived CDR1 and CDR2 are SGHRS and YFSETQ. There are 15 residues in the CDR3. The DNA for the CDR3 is TGCGTCAGCAGCCTAGGGACAGGAGGGAACACTGAAGCTTTCTTT. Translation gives CVSSLGTGGNTEAFF. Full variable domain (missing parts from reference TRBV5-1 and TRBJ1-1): KAGVTQTPRYLIKTRGQQVTLSCSPISGHRSVSWYQQTPGQGLQFLFEYFSETQRNKGNFPGRFSGRQFSNSRSEMNVSTLELGDSALYLCVSSLGTGGNTEAFFGQGTRLTVV.

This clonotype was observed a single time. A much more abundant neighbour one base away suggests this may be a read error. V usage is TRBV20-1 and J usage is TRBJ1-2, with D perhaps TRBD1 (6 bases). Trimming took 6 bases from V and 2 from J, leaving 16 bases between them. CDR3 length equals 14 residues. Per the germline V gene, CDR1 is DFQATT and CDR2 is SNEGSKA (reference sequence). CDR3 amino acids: CSAADGGHNYGYTF. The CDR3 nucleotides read TGCAGTGCCGCCGACGGGGGACACAACTATGGCTACACCTTC.

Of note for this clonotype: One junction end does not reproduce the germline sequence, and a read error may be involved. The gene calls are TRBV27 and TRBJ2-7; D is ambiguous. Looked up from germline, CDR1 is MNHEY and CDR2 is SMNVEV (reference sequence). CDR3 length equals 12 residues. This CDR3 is CASKNSRYEQYF. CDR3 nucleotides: TGTGCCAGCAAAAACAGCCGCTACGAACAGTACTTC.

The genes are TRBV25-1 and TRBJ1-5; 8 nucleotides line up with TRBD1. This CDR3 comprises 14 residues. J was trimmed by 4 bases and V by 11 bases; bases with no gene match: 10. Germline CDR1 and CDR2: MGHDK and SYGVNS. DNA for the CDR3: TGTGCCGTATCCGGGACAGGCGATAATCAGCCCCAGCATTTT. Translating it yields CAVSGTGDNQPQHF.

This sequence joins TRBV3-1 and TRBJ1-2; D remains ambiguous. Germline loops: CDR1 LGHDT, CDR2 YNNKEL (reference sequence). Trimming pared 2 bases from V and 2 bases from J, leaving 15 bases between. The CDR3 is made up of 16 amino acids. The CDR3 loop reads CASSQSIPSQNYGYTF. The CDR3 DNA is TGTGCCAGCAGCCAAAGTATCCCGAGCCAGAACTATGGCTACACCTTC.

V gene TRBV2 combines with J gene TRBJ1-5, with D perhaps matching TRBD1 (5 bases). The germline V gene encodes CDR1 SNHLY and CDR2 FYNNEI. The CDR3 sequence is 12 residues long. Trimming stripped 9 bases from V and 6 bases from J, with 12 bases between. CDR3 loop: CASKRGGQPQHF. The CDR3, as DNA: TGTGCCAGTAAAAGGGGTGGTCAGCCCCAGCATTTT.

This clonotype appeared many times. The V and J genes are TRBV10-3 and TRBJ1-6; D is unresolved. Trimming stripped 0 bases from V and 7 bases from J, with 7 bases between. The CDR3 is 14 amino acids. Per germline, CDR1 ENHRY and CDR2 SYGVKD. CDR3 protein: CAISESNGNSPLHF. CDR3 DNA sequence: TGTGCCATCAGTGAGTCGAACGGCAATTCACCCCTCCACTTT.

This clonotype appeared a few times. Here the CDR3 DNA reads TGCGCCAGCAGCTTGGCGTGGGAGAGGATAGATGAGCAGTTCTTC. It translates to CASSLAWERIDEQFF. This chain connects TRBV5-1 to TRBJ2-1; tentative D call: TRBD2 (5 bases). This CDR3 has 15 amino acids. The germline V and J ends were trimmed by 0 bases and 8 bases, with 15 bases remaining between them. Per germline, CDR1 SGHRS and CDR2 YFSETQ.

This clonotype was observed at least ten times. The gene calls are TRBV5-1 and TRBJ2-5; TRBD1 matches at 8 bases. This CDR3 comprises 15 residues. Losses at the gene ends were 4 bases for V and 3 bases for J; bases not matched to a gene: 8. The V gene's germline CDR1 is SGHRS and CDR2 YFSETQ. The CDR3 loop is CASSLTGTGEETQYF. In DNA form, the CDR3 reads TGCGCCAGCAGCCTGACCGGGACAGGAGAAGAGACCCAGTACTTC.